These 22 T cell receptor beta chains were all obtained from the same sample, sequenced in a study of blood T cells in healthy people across ages. Next came a second PCR, run for about 6 to 12 cycles, which used a sample-barcoded 5' primer along with a J-beta primer mix. TCRdb fed the 5' RACE reads into MiXCR, producing one record per CDR3 protein. The table records about 1.5 million distinct CDR3 sequences, roughly 43% of them present only once. Sequenced: blood. These receptors were taken from a woman aged 18-29 years in good health.

The chain has TRBV13 and TRBJ1-2; D is possibly TRBD1 (6 bases). This CDR3 comprises 12 residues. CDR1 is PRHDT and CDR2 is FYEKMQ in the germline V gene (reference sequence). Trimming stripped 3 bases from V and 7 bases from J, with 9 bases between. Here the CDR3 DNA reads TGTGCCAGCAGCTTGGGGGCAAGTGGCTACACCTTC. It is translated as CASSLGASGYTF.

This clonotype was seen only a few times. The chain joins TRBV20-1 to TRBJ2-3, with 7 bases that match TRBD2. Germline trimming cut 0 bases from V and 4 bases from J; bases unmatched to any gene: 4. The CDR3 loop spans 14 amino acids. Germline CDR1 and CDR2: DFQATT and SNEGSKA (reference sequence). CDR3 protein: CSARDGRGADTQYF. CDR3 nucleotides: TGCAGTGCTAGAGATGGCCGGGGGGCAGATACGCAGTATTTT.

The gene calls are TRBV12-5 and TRBJ2-3, with D possibly matching TRBD1 (5 bases). The CDR3 length is 14 residues. Germline-derived CDR1 and CDR2 are LGHNT and FRNRAP. V dropped 0 bases and J dropped 8 bases, with 12 bases sitting between them. Written as DNA, the CDR3 is TGTGCTAGTGGTTTGGTCCGAGGAAGGGGTACGCAGTATTTT. Protein sequence: CASGLVRGRGTQYF.

This clonotype was detected only a few times. The chain couples TRBV11-2 to TRBJ2-3; D remains unclear. Between the trimmed V and J ends, which lost 0 bases and 3 bases, there was a span of 10 bases. CDR3 length: 15 amino acids. Germline V gene sequence: CDR1 SGHAT, CDR2 FQNNGV. In DNA, the CDR3 is TGTGCCAGCAGCTTAGATCAGCGCACGACAGATACGCAGTATTTT. Translated, it gives CASSLDQRTTDTQYF.

The chain has TRBV10-3 and TRBJ1-2; no firm D call. V was clipped by 7 bases and J by 3 bases, with 12 bases between them. CDR3 length: 13 amino acids. Germline V gives CDR1 ENHRY, CDR2 SYGVKD. The CDR3 loop is CAITQQGDYGYTF. CDR3 sequence (DNA): TGTGCCATCACCCAACAAGGTGACTATGGCTACACCTTC.

This clonotype has just a few counts. V and J are TRBV7-9 and TRBJ2-7; the match to TRBD1 covers 7 bases. CDR1 and CDR2 from the germline V gene are SEHNR and FQNEAQ (reference sequence). J was trimmed by 5 bases and V by 5 bases; bases with no gene match: 6. The CDR3 totals 13 residues. As DNA, the CDR3 is TGTGCCAGCAGCGAAGACAGGGTCAACGAGCAGTACTTC. This encodes CASSEDRVNEQYF.

The chain has TRBV29-1 and TRBJ1-2; D perhaps matches TRBD1 (6 bases). CDR3 size: 12 residues. Germline CDR1 SQVTM, CDR2 ANQGSEA. The V end was cut by 6 bases, the J end by 4 bases, with 12 bases between. CDR3 amino acids: CSVDDRFYGYTF. In nucleotides, the CDR3 is TGCAGCGTGGACGACAGGTTCTATGGCTACACCTTC. Using reference TRBV29-1 and TRBJ1-2 for the parts outside the CDR3, the full variable domain is SAVISQKPSRDICQRGTSLTIQCQVDSQVTMMFWYRQQPGQSLTLIATANQGSEATYESGFVIDKFPISRPNLTFSTLTVSNMSPEDSSIYLCSVDDRFYGYTFGSGTRLTVV.

V is TRBV30 and J is TRBJ1-5, with D perhaps TRBD1 (5 bases). The germline CDR1 and CDR2 sequences are GTSNPN and SVGIG (reference sequence). The germline V and J ends were trimmed by 1 base and 0 bases, with 7 bases remaining between them. This CDR3 has 14 amino acids. The CDR3 DNA is TGTGCCTGGAGTGCAGGGAATAGCAATCAGCCCCAGCATTTT. Protein: CAWSAGNSNQPQHF.

CDR3 region: CSARGKPTSGSYNEQFF. For the CDR3, the DNA is TGCAGTGCTAGAGGCAAGCCGACTAGCGGCTCCTACAATGAGCAGTTCTTC. V and J are TRBV20-1 and TRBJ2-1; TRBD2 aligns across 9 bases. Germline V gene lookup returns CDR1 DFQATT and CDR2 SNEGSKA (reference sequence). This CDR3 has 17 residues. The V gene end was trimmed by 1 base and the J gene end by 0 bases; junction bases not matched to a gene: 7.

The chain employs TRBV5-1 and TRBJ1-2, with TRBD1 matching 8 bases. CDR3 length: 14 residues. CDR1 and CDR2 from the germline V gene are SGHRS and YFSETQ. Trimming removed 2 bases from V and 8 bases from J; junction bases left unmatched: 8. DNA of the CDR3: TGCGCCAGCAGCTTCTCAGGGGGCGAAAGAGGCTACACCTTC. Translated, it gives CASSFSGGERGYTF.

The V and J genes are TRBV9 and TRBJ2-1, with a weak D call TRBD2 (6 bases). V was trimmed by 0 bases and J by 9 bases, leaving 16 bases between them. CDR1 and CDR2 (germline): SGDLS, YYNGEE. This CDR3 contains 15 residues. CDR3 in amino acids: CASSVGPGGKTEQFF. Written as DNA, the CDR3 is TGTGCCAGCAGCGTAGGGCCTGGCGGGAAGACTGAGCAGTTCTTC.

This chain joins TRBV6-2 or TRBV6-3 and TRBJ2-1; D may be TRBD1 (5 bases). This CDR3 is 14 amino acids long. Germline V gene data show CDR1 as MNHEY and CDR2 as SVGEGT. V shed 9 bases and J shed 5 bases, with 17 bases lying between them. The CDR3 DNA reads TGTGCCAGTAACAGGATTGGTGGAAACAATGAGCAGTTCTTC. Translation gives CASNRIGGNNEQFF.

This chain's CDR3 is CASSPPGAPDNYGYTF. The CDR3 DNA reads TGTGCCAGCAGCCCCCCTGGGGCGCCCGATAACTATGGCTACACCTTC. The chain combines TRBV4-2 with TRBJ1-2, with a possible D match to TRBD1 (5 bases). CDR1 LGHNA and CDR2 YNFKEQ come from the germline V gene. The V gene lost 4 bases and the J gene lost 1 base, with 16 bases spanning the gap. This CDR3 has 16 amino acids.

This clonotype was seen many times. The V and J genes are TRBV10-2 and TRBJ2-2, with 7 bases identical to TRBD1. The germline gives CDR1 WSHSY, CDR2 SAAADI. The CDR3 totals 15 residues. V lost 10 bases and J lost 1; bases outside the gene matches: 9. CDR3 DNA sequence: TGCGCCACTACGTCGACAGGGTGGAACACCGGGGAGCTGTTTTTT. Encoded protein: CATTSTGWNTGELFF.

The chain recombines TRBV5-1 with TRBJ2-7, with unresolved D. Germline lookup yields CDR1 SGHRS and CDR2 YFSETQ. Trimming removed 2 bases from V and 4 bases from J, with 10 bases in between. This CDR3 spans 13 amino acids. CDR3 nucleotides: TGCGCCAGCAGCTTTCCTAATGAGTACGAGCAGTACTTC. Protein: CASSFPNEYEQYF.

V usage is TRBV27 and J usage is TRBJ2-7; D could derive from TRBD1 or TRBD2 (5 bases each). V dropped 8 bases and J dropped 2 bases, with 16 bases sitting between them. This CDR3 spans 14 amino acids. CDR1 is MNHEY and CDR2 is SMNVEV in the germline V gene (reference sequence). The CDR3 DNA is TGTGCCAGCGCCGGTGGGGGAAGCCCCTACGAGCAGTACTTC. This sequence encodes CASAGGGSPYEQYF.

This clonotype has a handful of counts. The rearrangement joins TRBV15 to TRBJ2-3; possibly TRBD2 for D (5 bases). V was shortened by 6 bases and J by 0 bases, with 10 bases between the two germline ends. CDR1 is LNHNV, CDR2 YYDKDF, per germline (reference sequence). CDR3 size: 14 residues. Here the CDR3 reads CATSQRWSTDTQYF. The CDR3 nucleotides read TGTGCCACCAGTCAGCGGTGGAGCACAGATACGCAGTATTTT.

The rearrangement joins TRBV6-2 or TRBV6-3 to TRBJ1-2, with D possibly TRBD1 on 5 matching bases. With 7 bases removed from V and 5 bases from J, the gap between germline ends came to 20 bases. The CDR3 length is 15 residues. The germline V gene has CDR1 MNHEY and CDR2 SVGEGT. CDR3 protein: CASTKYQGQGYGYTF. CDR3 DNA sequence: TGTGCCAGCACAAAATACCAAGGGCAGGGTTATGGCTACACCTTC.

This clonotype was seen only a few times. The chain has TRBV10-3 and TRBJ1-6, with 7 nucleotides matching TRBD1. The CDR3 totals 15 residues. V shed 3 bases and J 6 bases; nucleotides not matched to a gene: 5. Germline values: CDR1 ENHRY, CDR2 SYGVKD. This chain's CDR3 is CAISDNRQGNSPLHF. CDR3 DNA: TGTGCCATCAGTGATAACCGACAGGGTAATTCACCCCTCCACTTT.

This chain joins TRBV15 and TRBJ2-3, with D hard to call. Germline V gene sequence: CDR1 LNHNV, CDR2 YYDKDF (reference sequence). The CDR3 is made up of 15 amino acids. V lost 0 bases, J lost 3 bases, and 10 bases lay in between. The CDR3 loop reads CATSRDFGGTDTQYF. The CDR3 DNA follows: TGTGCCACCAGCAGAGATTTCGGTGGAACAGATACGCAGTATTTT.

This chain connects TRBV6-2 or TRBV6-3 to TRBJ2-4; TRBD2 aligns across 7 bases. The germline gives CDR1 MNHEY, CDR2 SVGEGT. The CDR3 has 15 amino acids. Losses at the gene ends were 7 bases for V and 13 bases for J; bases not matched to a gene: 19. The CDR3 DNA reads as TGTGCCAGCATTGGGGGGGTACTCTCCTACAATGAGCAGTACTTC. It yields the protein CASIGGVLSYNEQYF.

The chain carries TRBV12-3 or TRBV12-4 and TRBJ1-5; the D gene is possibly TRBD1 (5 bases). CDR3 length: 13 amino acids. Trimming pared 7 bases from V and 4 bases from J, leaving 11 bases between. This CDR3 is CASTRQTNQPQHF. In nucleotides, the CDR3 is TGTGCCAGCACCCGACAGACAAATCAGCCCCAGCATTTT.